This entry lists 5 T cell receptor beta chains sequenced from one sample in a study of T cells after yellow fever vaccination. From the 5' RACE reads, TCRdb called clonotypes with MiXCR, one entry per CDR3 protein. The sample includes some 350,000 distinct CDR3 sequences, roughly 8.7% of them seen just once. Here the sequenced sample was PBMCs, taken on the day of the first yellow fever vaccination. These receptors were taken from a man between 18 and 29 years old who received the YFV17D yellow fever vaccine.

This clonotype was counted only a few times. V and J are TRBV6-6 and TRBJ2-1, with D hard to call. The germline gives CDR1 MNHNY, CDR2 SVGAGI (reference sequence). This CDR3 region has 13 residues. The V end was cut by 4 bases, the J end by 3 bases, with 7 bases between. DNA of the CDR3: TGTGCCAGCAGTTGGGAAGACTACAATGAGCAGTTCTTC. As protein: CASSWEDYNEQFF.

This clonotype was counted between two and nine times. The V gene is TRBV5-1, the J gene TRBJ2-3; perhaps TRBD2 as D (5 bases). CDR1 SGHRS and CDR2 YFSETQ come from the germline V gene. The V end was cut by 4 bases, the J end by 14 bases, with 20 bases between. The CDR3 loop spans 13 amino acids. Written as DNA, the CDR3 is TGCGCCAGCAGCCCCGCACTAGTATCAGATCCGTATTTT. This codes for CASSPALVSDPYF.

This clonotype was observed a few times. The chain is built from TRBV20-1 and TRBJ1-1; D is perhaps TRBD1 (5 bases). The CDR3 sequence is 13 residues long. CDR1 is DFQATT and CDR2 is SNEGSKA in the germline V gene (reference sequence). The V end was cut by 0 bases, the J end by 4 bases, with 9 bases between. In nucleotides, the CDR3 is TGCAGTGCTAGAGATCCTGGGGGCACTGAAGCTTTCTTT. Translation gives CSARDPGGTEAFF.

This clonotype came up a few times. This chain uses TRBV4-2 with TRBJ1-6; the D is unclear. Deletions cut 1 base from V and 6 bases from J, with 4 bases between. This CDR3 is 13 amino acids long. From germline, CDR1 is LGHNA and CDR2 YNFKEQ. CDR3 DNA: TGTGCCAGCAGCCAAGGGGCTAATTCACCCCTCCACTTT. Its translation is CASSQGANSPLHF.

This clonotype was seen many times. This chain links TRBV7-2 with TRBJ2-3, with 11 bases that match TRBD2. The junction had 6 bases not matched to a gene; V was cut back by 2 bases and J by 2 bases. This CDR3 has 17 residues. CDR1 SGHTA and CDR2 FQGNSA come from the germline V gene. For the CDR3, the DNA is TGTGCCAGCAGCTTATATGCTAGCGGGGGGCACACAGATACGCAGTATTTT. It specifies CASSLYASGGHTDTQYF.